The 18 T cell receptor beta chains given below trace back to one sample, sequenced in a study of molecular identifiers for immune sequencing clone quantification. TCRdb fed the PCR reads into MiXCR, producing one record per CDR3 protein. Seen here are under 350,000 distinct CDR3 sequences, about 23% observed once, and the top ten hold 0.65% to 0.75%. The sequencing input was naive CD8+ T cells from blood, with Jurkat cell RNA spiked in. Documented subset: FACS-sorted CD8+CD4-CCR7+CD45RA+ naive T cells. The receptor source for this set is a human donor in good health. Some libraries in this study had Jurkat cell RNA spiked in.

This clonotype was picked up a small number of times. The chain employs TRBV5-1 and TRBJ2-7; 11 bases are a match to TRBD2. Germline loops: CDR1 SGHRS, CDR2 YFSETQ. The CDR3 is 16 amino acids. J lost 3 bases, V lost 0 bases, and 5 bases had no gene match. CDR3 sequence reads: CASSLGNGLAGYEQYF. Here the CDR3 DNA reads TGCGCCAGCAGCTTGGGCAATGGACTAGCGGGCTACGAGCAGTACTTC.

This clonotype has a handful of counts. This chain links TRBV3-1 with TRBJ2-3; 10 bases match TRBD2. J gave up 0 bases and V 1 base, and 1 base lay outside the gene matches. This CDR3 region has 16 residues. The germline V gene encodes CDR1 LGHDT and CDR2 YNNKEL (reference sequence). The CDR3 DNA follows: TGTGCCAGCAGCCAAGCGGGACTAGCGAGCACAGATACGCAGTATTTT. It specifies CASSQAGLASTDTQYF.

This clonotype occurred a few times. The CDR3 DNA reads as TGCAGTGCTAGAGATGGTGGCGGGGGGCAACCCTACGAGCAGTACTTC. As protein: CSARDGGGGQPYEQYF. The chain has TRBV20-1 and TRBJ2-7; 8 positions agree with TRBD2. Germline assignment: CDR1 DFQATT and CDR2 SNEGSKA (reference sequence). Trimming at V came to 0 bases and at J to 2 bases, leaving 9 bases not matched to a gene. The CDR3 contains 16 residues.

This clonotype appeared a few times. This sequence joins TRBV3-1 and TRBJ2-1; D perhaps matches TRBD2 (6 bases). The germline gives CDR1 LGHDT, CDR2 YNNKEL (reference sequence). The CDR3 has 14 residues. Trimming took 1 base from V and 3 from J, leaving 7 bases between them. The CDR3: CASSQGGDYNEQFF. The CDR3 DNA sequence: TGTGCCAGCAGCCAAGGCGGGGACTACAATGAGCAGTTCTTC.

This clonotype was seen only a few times. This chain uses TRBV7-6 with TRBJ2-5, with 8 bases that match TRBD2. V lost 1 base and J lost 5; bases outside the gene matches: 6. Germline CDR1 is SGHVS and CDR2 is FNYEAQ. This CDR3 contains 15 residues. CDR3 sequence reads: CASSLVVGGAETQYF. The CDR3 DNA sequence: TGTGCCAGCAGCTTAGTGGTCGGGGGGGCCGAGACCCAGTACTTC.

This clonotype was detected ten times or more. The V gene is TRBV7-6, the J gene TRBJ2-6; D gene ambiguous. The CDR3 contains 12 residues. Germline V CDR1 and CDR2: SGHVS, FNYEAQ. V shed 8 bases and J shed 3 bases, with 5 bases lying between them. The CDR3 reads CASADGANVLTF. The DNA of the CDR3 is TGTGCCAGCGCAGATGGGGCCAACGTCCTGACTTTC.

This clonotype appeared many times. The rearrangement joins TRBV7-9 to TRBJ1-3; D gene ambiguous. Germline values: CDR1 SEHNR, CDR2 FQNEAQ (reference sequence). V was trimmed by 4 bases and J by 2 bases, leaving 15 bases between them. The CDR3 is 16 amino acids. The CDR3 spells CASSSSPSGAGNTIYF. Written as DNA, the CDR3 is TGTGCCAGCAGCTCCAGCCCCTCCGGGGCTGGAAACACCATATATTTT. The complete variable domain, with remaining parts taken from reference TRBV7-9 and TRBJ1-3, reads DTGVSQNPRHKITKRGQNVTFRCDPISEHNRLYWYRQTLGQGPEFLTYFQNEAQLEKSRLLSDRFSAERPKGSFSTLEIQRTEQGDSAMYLCASSSSPSGAGNTIYFGEGSWLTVV.

This clonotype was detected many times. The gene calls are TRBV12-3 or TRBV12-4 and TRBJ1-1, with D possibly matching TRBD1 (5 bases). This CDR3 region has 13 residues. The V gene lost 7 bases and the J gene lost 6 bases, with 15 bases spanning the gap. In nucleotides, the CDR3 is TGTGCCAGCACCTTGGGGGTTATCGCTGAAGCTTTCTTT. Its translation: CASTLGVIAEAFF.

The chain uses TRBV9 and TRBJ2-6; TRBD1 matches at 7 bases. The CDR3 length is 18 residues. The ends lost 3 bases at V and 3 bases at J; junction bases unmatched: 12. Per the germline V gene, CDR1 is SGDLS and CDR2 is YYNGEE. CDR3 protein: CASSASGTVAGGANVLTF. The CDR3 DNA reads TGTGCCAGCAGCGCTTCCGGGACAGTTGCCGGTGGGGCCAACGTCCTGACTTTC.

This clonotype was observed at least ten times. This chain links TRBV7-9 with TRBJ1-1; D gene uncertain. This CDR3 is built from 13 residues. From germline, CDR1 is SEHNR and CDR2 FQNEAQ (reference sequence). V shed 5 bases and J shed 7 bases, with 14 bases lying between them. CDR3 sequence: CASSSSRAVEAFF. CDR3 in DNA: TGTGCCAGCAGCAGTAGCCGGGCGGTTGAAGCTTTCTTT.

Details on this clonotype: This CDR3 is missing its conserved last phenylalanine or tryptophan, likely due to a read error. J is TRBJ1-1 and V is TRBV6-5, with D possibly being TRBD1 (6 bases). The CDR3 runs to 13 residues. Trimming pared 4 bases from V and 3 bases from J, leaving 9 bases between. Germline V lookup: CDR1 MNHEY, CDR2 SVGAGI. CDR3 amino acids: CASSSTGDTEAFL. The CDR3 DNA follows: TGTGCCAGCAGTTCGACAGGTGACACTGAAGCTTTCTTA.

This sequence joins TRBV4-1 and TRBJ1-3; no definite D call. V was trimmed by 1 base and J by 0 bases, leaving 10 bases between them. Germline loops: CDR1 MGHRA, CDR2 YSYEKL. This CDR3 spans 16 amino acids. CDR3 loop: CASSQAARVSGNTIYF. CDR3 in DNA: TGCGCCAGCAGCCAAGCGGCTCGAGTCTCTGGAAACACCATATATTTT.

Remarks on this clonotype: Possible read error: a much larger clone is one base away. The CDR3 does not close with the conserved phenylalanine or tryptophan, likely indicating a read error. J is TRBJ1-2 and V is TRBV19, with D unresolved. The CDR3 extends over 13 amino acids. The V end lost 0 bases, the J end lost 0 bases, and 2 bases lay between the germline ends. Germline V gene sequence: CDR1 LNHDA, CDR2 SQIVND (reference sequence). The CDR3 DNA reads TGTGCCAGTAGTATAGAGTCTAACTATGGCTACACCCTC. Amino acids: CASSIESNYGYTL.

This clonotype was observed at least ten times. The chain carries TRBV5-4 and TRBJ2-3; D ambiguous. From germline, CDR1 is SGHNT and CDR2 YYREEE (reference sequence). The CDR3 loop spans 12 amino acids. Deletions cut 7 bases from V and 0 bases from J, with 6 bases between. CDR3 residues: CASRDSTDTQYF. The CDR3 DNA sequence: TGTGCCAGCCGCGATAGCACAGATACGCAGTATTTT. Variable domain in full (rest from reference TRBV5-4 and TRBJ2-3): ETGVTQSPTHLIKTRGQQVTLRCSSQSGHNTVSWYQQALGQGPQFIFQYYREEENGRGNFPPRFSGLQFPNYSSELNVNALELDDSALYLCASRDSTDTQYFGPGTRLTVL.

The sample holds many counts of this clonotype. CDR3: CASSLVGGNWGYTF. The CDR3 region has the DNA TGTGCCAGCAGCCTAGTGGGCGGCAACTGGGGCTACACCTTC. This rearrangement joins TRBV7-2 to TRBJ1-2; D remains ambiguous. This CDR3 is built from 14 residues. Germline V lookup: CDR1 SGHTA, CDR2 FQGNSA. V was shortened by 5 bases and J by 8 bases, with 18 bases between the two germline ends.

This clonotype was observed a handful of times. This rearrangement joins TRBV19 to TRBJ2-3; D call uncertain. The germline gives CDR1 LNHDA, CDR2 SQIVND (reference sequence). V lost 2 bases and J 2 bases, leaving 5 bases between the germline ends. The CDR3 extends over 13 amino acids. This CDR3 is CASSIYTTDTQYF. The CDR3 DNA sequence: TGTGCCAGTAGTATATACACCACAGATACGCAGTATTTT.

The rearrangement links TRBV3-1 to TRBJ2-5, with D perhaps TRBD1 or TRBD2 (7 bases each). The ends were cut back, 3 bases at V and 7 bases at J, with 24 bases in the middle. The CDR3 is 17 residues long. Looked up from germline, CDR1 is LGHDT and CDR2 is YNNKEL (reference sequence). CDR3 in amino acids: CASSHGRVRQGGGTQYF. CDR3 sequence (DNA): TGTGCCAGCAGCCACGGGAGAGTTAGACAGGGCGGGGGGACCCAGTACTTC.

Ten or more counts support this clonotype. This sequence joins TRBV20-1 and TRBJ2-7, with D tentatively TRBD1 or TRBD2 (5 bases each). Germline assignment: CDR1 DFQATT and CDR2 SNEGSKA (reference sequence). V lost 5 bases to trimming and J lost 3 bases, with 14 bases between them. The CDR3 runs 13 residues. The CDR3 bases are TGCAGTGCTGCCCCGGGGCAAGGCTACGAGCAGTACTTC. Residues: CSAAPGQGYEQYF.